One sample yielded the 21 T cell receptor beta chains listed below, sequenced in a study of T-cell memory formation after mild COVID-19. TCRdb reprocessed the 5' RACE reads via MiXCR and lists one record per CDR3 protein. Among 170,000 or so distinct CDR3 sequences listed, about 21% were seen once. The sequenced sample consisted of PBMCs or a T cell subset sorted from them (not recorded which). The source is an adult woman who had mild COVID-19 (a few samples of this study predate the infection). Cell type and time point are not known.

The rearrangement links TRBV29-1 to TRBJ2-3, with D possibly TRBD1 on 6 matching bases. The V gene's germline CDR1 is SQVTM and CDR2 ANQGSEA. The CDR3 is 11 residues long. The V end lost 5 bases, the J end lost 6 bases, and 9 bases lay between the germline ends. The CDR3 sequence is CSVQGRDTQYF. CDR3 nucleotides: TGCAGCGTTCAGGGGCGGGATACGCAGTATTTT.

This clonotype was observed a few times. CDR3 DNA sequence: TGTGCCAGCAGTTTACCCCTAGCGGGGGGGCTTACTAGCACAGATACGCAGTATTTT. Translated: CASSLPLAGGLTSTDTQYF. The chain recombines TRBV12-3 or TRBV12-4 with TRBJ2-3; TRBD2 matches 12 bases. The CDR3 is made up of 19 amino acids. The V and J ends lost 2 bases and 0 bases, in that order; junction bases with no gene match: 9.

This clonotype has a handful of counts. V gene TRBV4-1 combines with J gene TRBJ2-5; 11 nucleotides agree with TRBD1. V lost 5 bases and J lost 1; bases outside the gene matches: 3. Germline CDR1 MGHRA, CDR2 YSYEKL. The CDR3 totals 15 residues. CDR3 sequence reads: CASSKGQGGQETQYF. DNA of the CDR3: TGCGCCAGCAGCAAGGGACAGGGGGGCCAAGAGACCCAGTACTTC.

A few counts support this clonotype. The rearrangement links TRBV25-1 to TRBJ2-3; 10 bases are a match to TRBD1. Per germline, CDR1 MGHDK and CDR2 SYGVNS. V lost 7 bases, J lost 6 bases, and 7 bases stayed unmatched. This CDR3 has 14 amino acids. The CDR3 bases are TGTGCCAGCACCTCGGACAGGGGGTATGATACGCAGTATTTT. Protein sequence: CASTSDRGYDTQYF.

This clonotype appeared many times. J is TRBJ2-7 and V is TRBV9; perhaps TRBD2 as D (5 bases). CDR3 length: 11 amino acids. Trimming stripped 7 bases from V and 6 bases from J, with 11 bases between. Germline V CDR1 and CDR2: SGDLS, YYNGEE. DNA for the CDR3: TGTGCCAGCGGGAGCCCGGGCGAGCAGTACTTC. Translated, it gives CASGSPGEQYF.

In this sample, this clonotype turned up a few times. The chain uses TRBV5-1 and TRBJ2-1; D not certain. Germline V gives CDR1 SGHRS, CDR2 YFSETQ. CDR3 length: 12 amino acids. V dropped 4 bases and J dropped 8 bases, with 10 bases sitting between them. The CDR3 bases are TGCGCCAGCAGCGGATCCTTGGATGAGCAGTTCTTC. Translated, it gives CASSGSLDEQFF.

The CDR3 DNA is TGTGCCAGCAGCCCAACCTTCCAGGGGACAGATACGCAGTATTTT. Protein: CASSPTFQGTDTQYF. V is TRBV7-9 and J is TRBJ2-3; weak D call: TRBD1 (6 bases). The V end lost 5 bases, the J end lost 3 bases, and 15 bases lay between the germline ends. CDR3 length equals 15 residues. Looked up from germline, CDR1 is SEHNR and CDR2 is FQNEAQ (reference sequence).

The rearrangement joins TRBV2 to TRBJ2-3; TRBD1 matches 12 bases. V dropped 4 bases and J dropped 5; count of bases not matched to a gene: 4. Germline V gives CDR1 SNHLY, CDR2 FYNNEI. The CDR3 consists of 15 residues. This CDR3 is CASSARDRGQDTQYF. CDR3 DNA: TGTGCCAGCAGTGCAAGGGACAGGGGGCAAGATACGCAGTATTTT.

The genes are TRBV24-1 and TRBJ2-1, with D unresolved. Germline CDR1 KGHDR, CDR2 SFDVKD. CDR3 length: 16 amino acids. Trimming shortened V by 4 bases and J by 3 bases, and 15 bases separated the two germline ends. The CDR3 loop reads CATSDYSPADYNEQFF. The CDR3 DNA reads TGTGCCACCAGTGACTATTCCCCGGCGGACTACAATGAGCAGTTCTTC.

This clonotype was seen only a few times. V gene TRBV4-1 combines with J gene TRBJ1-1; D may be TRBD1 (5 bases). Germline values: CDR1 MGHRA, CDR2 YSYEKL. This CDR3 contains 15 residues. Trimming cost V 0 bases and J 3 bases, with 11 bases left between them. The CDR3 nucleotides read TGCGCCAGCAGCCAAGATCCGGTCAGGGACACTGAAGCTTTCTTT. Translated: CASSQDPVRDTEAFF.

The rearrangement links TRBV11-2 to TRBJ2-5; 7 nucleotides align to TRBD1. The CDR3 covers 15 residues. V trimming: 3 bases; J trimming: 1 base; junction bases outside the gene matches: 5. In germline, CDR1 is SGHAT, CDR2 FQNNGV. The CDR3 DNA follows: TGTGCCAGCAGCTTCTCGGGACAGACCCAAGAGACCCAGTACTTC. Amino acid sequence: CASSFSGQTQETQYF. Together with reference TRBV11-2 and TRBJ2-5, the CDR3 gives the full variable domain: EAGVAQSPRYKIIEKRQSVAFWCNPISGHATLYWYQQILGQGPKLLIQFQNNGVVDDSQLPKDRFSAERLKGVDSTLKIQPAKLEDSAVYLCASSFSGQTQETQYFGPGTRLLVL.

This clonotype was seen a few times. The CDR3 reads CASSISGTGGFQGEQFF. CDR3 in DNA: TGTGCCAGCAGTATCTCTGGGACAGGGGGCTTTCAGGGTGAGCAGTTCTTC. J is TRBJ2-1 and V is TRBV6-5; 12 bases fit TRBD1. The CDR3 has 17 residues. Germline V gene sequence: CDR1 MNHEY, CDR2 SVGAGI. V dropped 5 bases and J dropped 9; count of bases not matched to a gene: 14.

This clonotype showed up many times. This sequence joins TRBV20-1 and TRBJ2-1; 8 bases match TRBD1. The junction had 13 bases not matched to a gene; V was cut back by 6 bases and J by 3 bases. CDR1 is DFQATT, CDR2 SNEGSKA, per germline (reference sequence). The length of the CDR3 is 16 residues. The CDR3 nucleotides read TGCAGTGCAACCAGGCCGGGACAGGAGATCTACAATGAGCAGTTCTTC. It specifies CSATRPGQEIYNEQFF.

The chain couples TRBV5-5 to TRBJ1-1; D is uncertain. Germline loops: CDR1 SGHKS, CDR2 YYEKEE (reference sequence). V shed 6 bases and J shed 5 bases, with 8 bases lying between them. The CDR3 runs 11 residues. The CDR3 loop is CASILVTEAFF. CDR3 nucleotide sequence: TGTGCCAGCATCCTAGTAACTGAAGCTTTCTTT.

The V gene is TRBV29-1, the J gene TRBJ2-7; tentatively, D is TRBD1 (5 bases). The CDR3 sequence is 15 residues long. The ends were cut back, 3 bases at V and 2 bases at J, with 17 bases in the middle. Germline V gene data show CDR1 as SQVTM and CDR2 as ANQGSEA. The CDR3 DNA follows: TGCAGCGTTGAGGGAACAGGTCATGCACCCTACGAGCAGTACTTC. Residues: CSVEGTGHAPYEQYF.

The V and J genes are TRBV29-1 and TRBJ1-2; the D gene is possibly TRBD1 (6 bases). Germline V CDR1 and CDR2: SQVTM, ANQGSEA. Trimming took off 4 bases at V and 4 bases at J, with 16 bases between the two ends. The CDR3 extends over 14 amino acids. CDR3: CSVVSQGPRYGYTF. The DNA for the CDR3 is TGCAGCGTTGTATCTCAGGGGCCCCGCTATGGCTACACCTTC.

This clonotype has more than one count but fewer than ten. The chain recombines TRBV7-8 with TRBJ2-2, with TRBD1 matching 11 bases. Germline V gene data show CDR1 as SGHVS and CDR2 as FQNEAQ. The CDR3 runs to 17 residues. The V gene end was trimmed by 3 bases and the J gene end by 3 bases; junction bases not matched to a gene: 6. The CDR3 protein is CASSFPRDRGDTGELFF. The CDR3 region has the DNA TGTGCCAGCAGCTTTCCGAGGGACAGGGGGGACACCGGGGAGCTGTTTTTT.

This chain connects TRBV20-1 to TRBJ2-7; D remains unclear. This CDR3 contains 15 residues. V was pared by 6 bases and J by 2 bases, with 20 bases between. CDR1 and CDR2 from the germline V gene are DFQATT and SNEGSKA (reference sequence). CDR3 bases: TGCAGTGCCCTTCTCCTAACCCGGCAAACCTACGAGCAGTACTTC. This sequence encodes CSALLLTRQTYEQYF.

J is TRBJ2-3 and V is TRBV15; 9 bases map to TRBD1. V lost 3 bases to trimming and J lost 4 bases; unmatched junction nucleotides: 2. Per the germline V gene, CDR1 is LNHNV and CDR2 is YYDKDF (reference sequence). The CDR3 totals 14 residues. The CDR3 region has the DNA TGTGCCACCAGCAGGGACAGGGGCGCAGATACGCAGTATTTT. It yields the protein CATSRDRGADTQYF. The full variable domain, in which reference TRBV15 and TRBJ2-3 provide the parts outside the CDR3, is DAMVIQNPRYQVTQFGKPVTLSCSQTLNHNVMYWYQQKSSQAPKLLFHYYDKDFNNEADTPDNFQSRRPNTSFCFLDIRSPGLGDTAMYLCATSRDRGADTQYFGPGTRLTVL.

V and J are TRBV6-5 and TRBJ2-1; a possible D gene is TRBD2 (5 bases). The CDR3 loop spans 15 amino acids. The V end was cut by 2 bases, the J end by 4 bases, with 12 bases between. Germline CDR1 and CDR2: MNHEY and SVGAGI. This CDR3 is CASSYGWENYNEQFF. In nucleotides, the CDR3 is TGTGCCAGCAGTTACGGTTGGGAGAATTACAATGAGCAGTTCTTC.

This clonotype has at least ten counts. The V call is TRBV19, the J call TRBJ1-4; D not certain. The germline V gene encodes CDR1 LNHDA and CDR2 SQIVND (reference sequence). V was shortened by 10 bases and J by 0 bases, with 18 bases between the two germline ends. The CDR3 extends over 16 amino acids. CDR3 region: CATAGRAGTTNEKLFF. The CDR3 coding sequence is TGTGCCACCGCGGGGAGGGCGGGCACAACTAATGAAAAACTGTTTTTT.